The clone carrying this TCR beta chain was picked up one time. Germline V gene sequence: CDR1 MNHEY, CDR2 SMNVEV (reference sequence). The CDR3 runs to 13 residues. Trimming stripped 0 bases from V and 5 bases from J, with 4 bases between. The data stem from a study of blood T cell repertoires in COVID-19. Study overall: Both acute and convalescent COVID-19 samples were obtained from the United States, Italy and Spain. PBMCs, B-cell-depleted T cells, or T cells provided the cDNA or gDNA that made up the material.

As originally analysed: Quantification of nucleated cells was approximated via reference gene primer amplification. Data came from immunoSEQ multiplex PCR; TCRdb stores just in-frame clones and leaves some out. V and J calls and clone size are those listed in that table; D and trimming were worked out from the DNA. Altogether 60,000 to 80,000 clones are present, 70% to 90% being singletons, with the ten largest covering roughly 23%. The sample consisted of peripheral blood. V is TRBV27 and J is TRBJ2-2; D is uncertain. This clonotype was obtained from a man aged 45-60 years with acute or convalescent COVID-19. CDR3 sequence: CASSLSRTGELFF. The CDR3 region has the DNA TGTGCCAGCAGTTTATCGAGGACCGGGGAGCTGTTTTTT.